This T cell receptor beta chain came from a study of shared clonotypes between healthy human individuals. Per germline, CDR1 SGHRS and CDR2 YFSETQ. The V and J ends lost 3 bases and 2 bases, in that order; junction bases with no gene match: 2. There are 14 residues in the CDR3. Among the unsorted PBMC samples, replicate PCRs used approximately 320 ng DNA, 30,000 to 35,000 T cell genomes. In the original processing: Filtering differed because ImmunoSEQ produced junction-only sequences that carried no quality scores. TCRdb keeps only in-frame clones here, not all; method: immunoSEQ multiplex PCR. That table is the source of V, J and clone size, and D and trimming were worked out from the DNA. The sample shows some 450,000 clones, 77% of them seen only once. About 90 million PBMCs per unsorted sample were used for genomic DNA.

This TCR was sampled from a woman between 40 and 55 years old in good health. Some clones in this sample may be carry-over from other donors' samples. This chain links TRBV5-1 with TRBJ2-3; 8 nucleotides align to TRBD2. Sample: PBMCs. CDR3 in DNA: TGCGCCAGCAGCTATAGCGGGACCACAGATACGCAGTATTTT. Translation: CASSYSGTTDTQYF.